Listed below are T cell receptor beta chains from one sample, sequenced in a study of blood T cell repertoires in COVID-19. Here immunoSEQ multiplex PCR was the method, and the copy in TCRdb shows in-frame clones only, minus some. The sample shows tens of thousands of clones, under 90% of them seen only once. Sequencing used peripheral blood. These TCRs come from a man between 60 and 70 years old with COVID-19, enrolled during active disease. The CDR3 runs from the conserved cysteine through the conserved F or W. A D gene is named only where the DNA matches it firmly.

j_call d_call v_call cdr3_aa
TRBJ2-3 . TRBV11-3 CASSRQSDTQYF
TRBJ2-7 TRBD2 TRBV6-5 CASSYSGELDYNEQYF
TRBJ1-6 TRBD1 TRBV7-9 CASINFGQGGPNSPLHF
TRBJ2-7 . TRBV7-9 CASSHPVTYEQYF
TRBJ2-7 . TRBV19 CASSIGSRQVGYEQYF
TRBJ1-3 . TRBV4-1 CASSQLTSRESSGNTIYF
TRBJ2-1 . TRBV5-1 CASSLAFTVNEQFF
TRBJ2-2 TRBD1 TRBV13 CASSLGNRGHGGELFF
TRBJ2-6 . TRBV6-2/TRBV6-3 CASSYNRVSSGANVLTF
TRBJ1-2 . TRBV7-2 CASSLRGVNYGYTF
TRBJ1-4 . TRBV5-1 CASSLAGDEKLFF
TRBJ2-1 TRBD2 TRBV11-3 CASSLVLAENEQFF
TRBJ2-3 TRBD1 TRBV11-2 CASSLAPSGGGTDTQYF
TRBJ2-7 . TRBV28 CASSPATRGTPYKQYF
TRBJ1-1 TRBD1 TRBV5-1 CASSPGTGRGNTEAFF
TRBJ2-7 TRBD2 TRBV5-1 CASSWGLAGPYEQYF
TRBJ2-1 . TRBV18 CASSPQTGSYNEQFF
TRBJ1-2 . TRBV5-4 CASSLVGQEGPGGGYTF
TRBJ2-2 . TRBV18 CASSPNAGELFF
TRBJ1-5 . TRBV30 CAWSSKGRRNQPQHF
TRBJ2-3 TRBD2 TRBV6-2/TRBV6-3 CASSYPRLAGGLPSDTQYF
TRBJ1-1 TRBD1 TRBV5-5 CASSLEGQGYTEAFF
TRBJ1-5 TRBD1 TRBV19 CASSTTGVDQPQHF
TRBJ1-4 TRBD1 TRBV18 CASSLDRGVNEKLFF
TRBJ2-1 TRBD2 TRBV3-1/TRBV3-2 CASSQSGSEQFF
TRBJ2-5 . TRBV9 CASSGMGGKETQYF
TRBJ1-1 TRBD1 TRBV6-6 CASSFRTGENTEAFF
TRBJ2-5 . TRBV19 CASSIEGRYLETQYF
TRBJ2-7 TRBD1 TRBV11-2 CASSLDRQGDEQYF
TRBJ2-3 TRBD1 TRBV20-1 CSASAGTGGTDTQYF
TRBJ1-6 . TRBV7-6 CASSLVAGPSNSPLHF
TRBJ2-2 . TRBV11-3 CASSLARDTGELFF
TRBJ1-4 . TRBV30 CAWSVPGSDEKLFF
TRBJ2-5 TRBD2 TRBV12-5 CASAISGRETQYF
TRBJ2-2 . TRBV7-3 CASSLVLNTGELFF
TRBJ2-3 . TRBV27 CASSLQGPDTQYF
TRBJ2-2 TRBD2 TRBV5-1 CASGLAGNTGELFF
TRBJ2-1 TRBD1 TRBV6-5 CASIRDRGSYNEQFF
TRBJ2-1 TRBD2 TRBV10-3 CAIADGKTSGLSSYNEQFF
TRBJ1-2 . TRBV9 CASSNPTGFGYTF
TRBJ1-1 TRBD1 TRBV7-9 CASSFGTGRFTEAFF
TRBJ1-1 TRBD1 TRBV7-9 CASSLDRGYLNTEAFF